This T cell receptor beta chain was identified in a study of tissue T cells after allogeneic stem cell transplantation. Time point: mouse harvest day 14 after allogeneic transplant. Tail vein injection delivered 10^7 T-cell-depleted bone marrow cells and 10^6 splenic CD5+ T cells. The V gene's germline CDR1 is NNHDY and CDR2 SYVADS. The CDR3 totals 13 residues. V lost 2 bases and J 2 bases, leaving 5 bases between the germline ends. About this clone itself: Gene labels here are mouse ones. The read ends 1 residue early relative to the CDR3; the germline J gene fills the gap.

Here immunoSEQ multiplex PCR was the method, and the copy in TCRdb shows in-frame clones only, minus some. In the table there are approximately 5,500 clones, approximately 51% of which are singletons. V gene TRBV13-3 combines with J gene TRBJ2-1, with D perhaps TRBD1 or TRBD2 (5 bases each). This sequence was found in a female BALB/c mouse given C57BL/6 T cells with graft-versus-host disease after an allogeneic hematopoietic cell transplant. Sample: gut tissue. The CDR3 spells CASSEGDYAEQFF. The DNA read from the CDR3 is TGTGCCAGCAGTGAGGGGGACTATGCTGAGCAGTTC.